The present T cell receptor (beta chain) was sequenced within a study of blood T cell repertoires in COVID-19. The table came from immunoSEQ multiplex PCR; TCRdb's copy has only in-frame clones and leaves some out. The sample has over 250,000 clones, about 89% seen once. Per germline, CDR1 DFQATT and CDR2 SNEGSKA (reference sequence). The CDR3 runs 11 residues. V was shortened by 4 bases and J by 14 bases, with 15 bases between the two germline ends. Sample: PBMCs or T cells enriched from blood (not recorded which). The V gene is TRBV20-1, the J gene TRBJ2-1, with D uncertain. The TCR originated in a woman aged 18-35 years who had recovered from COVID-19. CDR3 sequence (DNA): TGCAGTGCTAATCGTTTGGCAGAAGAGTTCTTC. It codes for CSANRLAEEFF.